Each of the 11 T cell receptor beta chains below was sequenced from the same sample in a study of blood T cell repertoires in COVID-19. Clones were sequenced by immunoSEQ multiplex PCR, and TCRdb holds only the in-frame ones, with some missing. The table shows approximately 300,000 clones, with around four fifths occurring only once. The sample taken for sequencing was peripheral blood. The receptors derive from a woman aged 45-60 years with active or convalescent COVID-19.

The chain carries TRBV5-1 and TRBJ2-1; 7 positions match TRBD1. With 7 bases clipped from V and 0 bases from J, the junction kept 19 bases outside the gene matches. The length of the CDR3 is 19 residues. Germline CDR1 SGHRS, CDR2 YFSETQ. This CDR3 reads CASRSGGPGPGSSYNEQFF. In DNA, the CDR3 is TGCGCCAGCCGGTCAGGGGGTCCCGGACCGGGGAGCTCCTACAATGAGCAGTTCTTC.

The chain is built from TRBV4-2 and TRBJ1-5, with D unresolved. Trimming left V 0 bases short and J 10 bases short, with 10 bases between. This CDR3 has 13 amino acids. Germline V gene sequence: CDR1 LGHNA, CDR2 YNFKEQ. The CDR3 region is CASSQDLPSPQHF. The CDR3 DNA is TGTGCCAGCAGCCAAGATCTCCCCTCCCCCCAGCATTTT.

The chain links TRBV10-3 to TRBJ1-5, with D unclear. V lost 2 bases to trimming and J lost 8 bases, with 10 bases between them. Germline V gives CDR1 ENHRY, CDR2 SYGVKD. The CDR3 runs to 13 residues. DNA of the CDR3: TGTGCCATCAGTGAGACCCGGTTAGAGCCCCAGCATTTT. Translated, it gives CAISETRLEPQHF.

This clone was observed once. The chain combines TRBV18 with TRBJ2-6; maybe TRBD2 (5 bases). CDR3 length: 18 amino acids. Per the germline V gene, CDR1 is KGHSH and CDR2 is LQKENI. Deletions cut 3 bases from V and 0 bases from J, with 15 bases between. DNA of the CDR3: TGTGCCAGCTCACCGGGCGGGTCCTGGTTCTCTGGGGCCAACGTCCTGACTTTC. Amino acids: CASSPGGSWFSGANVLTF.

The rearrangement links TRBV6-1 to TRBJ1-6, with no clear D. Germline CDR1 MNHNS, CDR2 SASEGT. V dropped 2 bases and J dropped 9 bases, with 14 bases sitting between them. CDR3 length: 15 residues. The CDR3 nucleotides are TGTGCCAGCAGTGAACTCCCCAACGCGCGTTCACCCCTCCACTTT. It codes for CASSELPNARSPLHF.

The V and J genes are TRBV18 and TRBJ1-2; the D gene is possibly TRBD1 (6 bases). Germline V lookup: CDR1 KGHSH, CDR2 LQKENI. V lost 0 bases, J lost 11 bases, and 13 bases lay in between. The length of the CDR3 is 13 residues. The chain's CDR3 is CASSPPGQPGYTF. DNA for the CDR3: TGTGCCAGCTCACCACCAGGACAGCCGGGATACACCTTC.

The gene calls are TRBV20-1 and TRBJ1-5; TRBD1 matches 7 bases. V dropped 3 bases and J dropped 1; count of bases not matched to a gene: 6. CDR1 and CDR2 from the germline V gene are DFQATT and SNEGSKA (reference sequence). This CDR3 contains 15 residues. CDR3 nucleotides: TGCAGTGCTAGTGCGCCGGGACAGAGCAATCAGCCCCAGCATTTT. Protein sequence: CSASAPGQSNQPQHF.

The table lists this clone with a few counts. The gene calls are TRBV11-3 and TRBJ2-5, with D possibly being TRBD1 (5 bases). The CDR3 length is 13 residues. From germline, CDR1 is SGHNT and CDR2 YENEEA. V was pared by 5 bases and J by 5 bases, with 12 bases between. The CDR3 spells CASSPQGGETQYF. CDR3 sequence (DNA): TGTGCCAGCAGCCCTCAGGGTGGGGAGACCCAGTACTTC.

The V call is TRBV27, the J call TRBJ2-7, with TRBD2 as a possible D gene (6 bases). Germline CDR1 is MNHEY and CDR2 is SMNVEV (reference sequence). The CDR3 has 14 residues. V was trimmed by 5 bases and J by 3 bases, leaving 14 bases between them. CDR3 bases: TGTGCCAGCAGTCCCGGGGGACGGTTCTACGAGCAGTACTTC. This encodes CASSPGGRFYEQYF.

The chain is built from TRBV7-2 and TRBJ2-1; TRBD1 matches 7 bases. Germline V gives CDR1 SGHTA, CDR2 FQGNSA. The CDR3 runs to 15 residues. Trimming cost V 2 bases and J 4 bases; bases outside gene matches: 5. CDR3 sequence (DNA): TGTGCCAGCAGCTTAAGAGGGGGCCCTTACAATGAGCAGTTCTTC. It translates to CASSLRGGPYNEQFF.

This clone was detected once. The chain recombines TRBV24-1 with TRBJ2-7, with 7 bases fitting TRBD1. After removal of 5 bases from V and 5 bases from J, the junction contained 14 bases not matched to a gene. Germline-derived CDR1 and CDR2 are KGHDR and SFDVKD. The CDR3 is 16 residues long. The CDR3 here is CATSGLPSRDRHEQYF. The CDR3 nucleotides read TGTGCCACCAGTGGCCTCCCGAGCCGGGACAGACACGAGCAGTACTTC.